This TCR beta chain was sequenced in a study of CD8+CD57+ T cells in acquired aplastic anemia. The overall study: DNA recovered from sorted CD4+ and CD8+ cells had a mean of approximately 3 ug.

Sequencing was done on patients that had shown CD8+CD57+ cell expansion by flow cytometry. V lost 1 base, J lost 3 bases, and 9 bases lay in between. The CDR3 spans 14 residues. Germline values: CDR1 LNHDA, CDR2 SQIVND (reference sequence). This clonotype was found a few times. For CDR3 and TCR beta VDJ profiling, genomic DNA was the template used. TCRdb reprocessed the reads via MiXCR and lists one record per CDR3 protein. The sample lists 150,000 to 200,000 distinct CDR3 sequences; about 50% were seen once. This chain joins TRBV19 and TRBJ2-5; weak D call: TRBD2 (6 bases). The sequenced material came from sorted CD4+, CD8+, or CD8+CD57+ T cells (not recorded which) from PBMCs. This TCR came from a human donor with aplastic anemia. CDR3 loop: CASSIGGGKETQYF. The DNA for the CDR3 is TGTGCCAGTAGTATAGGAGGAGGGAAAGAGACCCAGTACTTC.